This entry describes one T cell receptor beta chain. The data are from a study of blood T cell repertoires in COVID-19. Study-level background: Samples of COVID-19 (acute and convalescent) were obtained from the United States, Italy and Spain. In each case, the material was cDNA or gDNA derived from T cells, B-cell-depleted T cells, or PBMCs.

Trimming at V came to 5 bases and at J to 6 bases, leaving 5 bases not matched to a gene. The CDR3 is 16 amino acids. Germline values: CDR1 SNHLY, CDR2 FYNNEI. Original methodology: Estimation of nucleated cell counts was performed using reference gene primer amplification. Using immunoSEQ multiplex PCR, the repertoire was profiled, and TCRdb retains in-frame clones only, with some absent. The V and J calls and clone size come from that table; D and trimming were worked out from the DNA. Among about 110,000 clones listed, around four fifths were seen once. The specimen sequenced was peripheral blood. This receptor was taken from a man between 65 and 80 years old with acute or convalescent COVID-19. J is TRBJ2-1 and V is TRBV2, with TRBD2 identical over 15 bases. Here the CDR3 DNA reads TGTGCCAGCAGTTACCGGACTAGCGGGAGGGGCAATGAGCAGTTCTTC. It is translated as CASSYRTSGRGNEQFF.